Presented here are 3 T cell receptor beta chains from one specimen sequenced in a study of metastatic and nonmetastatic thyroid tumors. TCRdb ran MiXCR on the PCR reads. The table records 21,000 or so clones, about 28% of them present only once. Among the patients, none had received any treatment before thyroid surgery. The specimen was tumor tissue. The receptors shown here come from a male donor with papillary thyroid cancer or a benign thyroid nodule (not recorded which). Some clones in this sample may be carry-over from other donors' samples.

This clone occurred a few times. The rearrangement links TRBV19 to TRBJ2-2, with D tentatively TRBD1 (5 bases). Trimming left V 7 bases short and J 3 bases short, with 9 bases between. Germline loops: CDR1 LNHDA, CDR2 SQIVND (reference sequence). CDR3 size: 13 residues. CDR3 sequence: CASIMGHTGELFF. The CDR3 region has the DNA TGTGCCAGTATTATGGGGCACACCGGGGAGCTGTTTTTT.

This clone has a count of ten or more. The chain has TRBV7-3 and TRBJ2-1, with 8 bases that match TRBD1. From germline, CDR1 is SGHTA and CDR2 FQGTGA. With 1 base clipped from V and 7 bases from J, the junction kept 9 bases outside the gene matches. The CDR3 is made up of 16 amino acids. The CDR3 protein is CASSLSFGRGQNEQFF. Here the CDR3 DNA reads TGTGCCAGCAGCTTAAGCTTTGGCAGGGGGCAAAATGAGCAGTTCTTC.

This clone was seen many times. The rearrangement joins TRBV13 to TRBJ2-1; D remains unclear. Germline V gene lookup returns CDR1 PRHDT and CDR2 FYEKMQ (reference sequence). Trimming took 0 bases from V and 2 from J, leaving 8 bases between them. CDR3 length equals 15 residues. In DNA, the CDR3 is TGTGCCAGCAGCTTAGGACTAACTGCCTACAATGAGCAGTTCTTC. Amino acid sequence: CASSLGLTAYNEQFF.